Below are 2 T cell receptor beta chains sequenced from a single sample in a study of T cell repertoires in cytomegalovirus infection (dated by TCRdb to about 2019). For sequencing, an Illumina HiSeq 1500 was employed. The raw public data were reprocessed by TCRdb itself: fastp quality trimming at Q25, MiXCR clonotype calling, in-frame beta chains only. Identical CDR3 protein sequences are pooled into one entry, listed with their most common genes and DNA. The sample table contains 700,000 to 950,000 distinct CDR3 sequences; only one count was recorded for approximately 32% of them. 12% of the sample belongs to the ten largest clones. The treatment or condition label for this specimen denotes: in vitro stimulation with specific CMV peptide epitopes to enrich CMV-specific T cells. Their antigens remain unidentified. Sequencing was performed on cultured CD8+ T cells from PBMCs, taken from culture after CMV antigen stimulation. The receptors shown here come from a human donor in good health (CMV status not recorded). Some clones in this sample may be carry-over from other donors' samples.

This chain links TRBV9 with TRBJ2-1, with TRBD1 matching over 7 bases. CDR3 length equals 16 residues. V gave up 3 bases and J gave up 3 bases; unmatched junction bases: 9. CDR1 is SGDLS and CDR2 is YYNGEE in the germline V gene. CDR3 in DNA: TGTGCCAGCAGCGCAGCCGGACAGGTCTACTACAATGAGCAGTTCTTC. Translated: CASSAAGQVYYNEQFF.

This chain connects TRBV4-2 to TRBJ1-1; D unresolved. V was shortened by 4 bases and J by 4 bases, with 16 bases between the two germline ends. CDR1 and CDR2 from the germline V gene are LGHNA and YNFKEQ. The CDR3 totals 15 residues. As DNA, the CDR3 is TGTGCCAGCAGCCCCCCCGGCCTAGCGGCCACTGAAGCTTTCTTT. It codes for CASSPPGLAATEAFF.